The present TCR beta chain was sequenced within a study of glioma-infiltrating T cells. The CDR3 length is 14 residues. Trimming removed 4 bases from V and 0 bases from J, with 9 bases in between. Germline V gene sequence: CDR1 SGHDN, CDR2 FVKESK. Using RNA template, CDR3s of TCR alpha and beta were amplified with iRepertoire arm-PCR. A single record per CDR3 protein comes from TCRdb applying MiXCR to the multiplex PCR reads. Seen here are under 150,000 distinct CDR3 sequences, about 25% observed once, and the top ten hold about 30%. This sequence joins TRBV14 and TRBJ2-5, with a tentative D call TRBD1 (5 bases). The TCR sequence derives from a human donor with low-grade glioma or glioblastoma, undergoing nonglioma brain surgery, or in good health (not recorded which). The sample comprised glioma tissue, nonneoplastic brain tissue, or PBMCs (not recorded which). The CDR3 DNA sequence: TGTGCCAGCAGCCCCCCAGGGTACCAAGAGACCCAGTACTTC. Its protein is CASSPPGYQETQYF.